The rows below give T cell receptor beta chains drawn from one sample of a study of long-term antiretroviral therapy in people with HIV. TCRdb keeps only in-frame clones here, not all; method: immunoSEQ multiplex PCR. The sample contains more than 25,000 clones, 95% to 98% of which appear only once. The material sequenced was unsorted PBMCs, taken 7.6 years after starting antiretroviral therapy. The receptors were sampled from a man aged 25 to 40 with HIV. CDR3s leave out the opening cysteine and the closing phenylalanine or tryptophan.

TRBJ2-1,TRBV6-1,ASSEALEF
TRBJ2-7,TRBV7-3,ASPTLSGHYEQY
TRBJ2-2,TRBV9,ASSVRGGDTGELF
TRBJ1-1,TRBV27,ASSLSRTTEAF
TRBJ2-6,TRBV5-1,ASRASGANVLT
TRBJ2-7,TRBV5-1,ASSLGGVIYEQY
TRBJ2-3,TRBV19,ASSIVAGGTDTQY
TRBJ2-5,TRBV9,ASSEAPGETQY
TRBJ1-1,TRBV9,ASSVAPSAEAF
TRBJ2-5,TRBV11-2,ASSPGQGDHGAETQY
TRBJ1-4,TRBV5-1,ASGRGTTNEKLF
TRBJ2-2,TRBV6-5,ASKGPSRLF
TRBJ2-7,TRBV7-2,ASSLGVNEQY
TRBJ2-7,TRBV11-2,ASSLETQSSYEQY
TRBJ1-2,TRBV20-1,SPETGYGYT
TRBJ1-5,TRBV15,ATSRGGENQPQH
TRBJ1-1,TRBV10-3,AISEERITEAF
TRBJ2-3,TRBV5-6,ASSLGGSPADTQY
TRBJ1-2,TRBV27,ASSLSEGDRDPYGYT
TRBJ1-2,TRBV27,ASSLPGFYGYT
TRBJ2-7,TRBV19,ASSPRWASSYEQY
TRBJ2-3,TRBV6-5,ASSYVGGGATDTQY
TRBJ2-3,TRBV2,ASSEVASGGAGTQY
TRBJ2-5,TRBV4-3,ASTQRTGGEYRETQY
TRBJ2-3,TRBV5-8,ASTTGTVSTDTQY
TRBJ2-7,TRBV6-1,ASSGEVESYEQY
TRBJ2-1,TRBV7-2,ASSDGLAGVNEQF
TRBJ1-3,TRBV6-5,ASSLRGAPNTIY
TRBJ1-5,TRBV29-1,SFLGEANQPQH
TRBJ1-1,TRBV2,ASSPQVLNTEAF
TRBJ2-7,TRBV29-1,SVTPARSLAYEQY
TRBJ2-7,TRBV7-9,ASSISWETYEQY
TRBJ1-6,TRBV11-2,ASSRGIRDGYNSPLH
TRBJ2-3,TRBV2,ASSGPTSTDTQY
TRBJ1-3,TRBV7-9,ASSFPPGSGNTIY
TRBJ2-7,TRBV4-1,ASSQAERGHEQY
TRBJ2-5,TRBV5-5,ASSSVGTAY
TRBJ2-2,TRBV7-3,ASSRYQGLAGGPGELF
TRBJ1-1,TRBV19,ASSIASSTEAF
TRBJ2-7,TRBV15,ATSSRPESYEQY
TRBJ2-7,TRBV11-2,ASSLALGTSGYEQY
TRBJ2-2,TRBV9,ASSPAGTITGELF
TRBJ1-2,TRBV2,ASSSGSNYGYT
TRBJ2-1,TRBV2,ASSELGLAGGYEQF
TRBJ1-3,TRBV11-1,ASSLGAPASGNTIY
TRBJ1-5,TRBV4-3,ASSQAGGTGAEPQH
TRBJ2-3,TRBV4-2,ASSQVRDLGDTQY
TRBJ2-4,TRBV7-7,ASRSPLLANIQY
TRBJ1-2,TRBV5-1,ASSPLARGWGYT
TRBJ2-7,TRBV18,ASSPDGYEQY
TRBJ1-1,TRBV29-1,SVVGIEAF
TRBJ2-7,TRBV7-9,ASTDYGQGVIRY
TRBJ1-1,TRBV19,ASSIGAANTEAF
TRBJ2-3,TRBV4-3,ASSQPSGRADTQY
TRBJ2-3,TRBV9,ASSESGGTDTQY
TRBJ1-5,TRBV27,ASSPSINPNQPQH
TRBJ2-1,TRBV19,ASSRNLNEQF
TRBJ1-2,TRBV13,ASTPQGFVYGYT